This passage covers 12 T cell receptor beta chains from one sample sequenced in a study of blood T cell repertoires in COVID-19. Here immunoSEQ multiplex PCR was the method, and the copy in TCRdb shows in-frame clones only, minus some. The sample yields fewer than 200,000 clones, around 80% seen once. The sample was PBMCs or T cells enriched from blood (not recorded which). These receptor sequences come from a woman aged 45-65 years in a cohort exposed to, infected with or recovered from COVID-19 (not recorded which).

The chain recombines TRBV28 with TRBJ2-5; D is unclear. Germline values: CDR1 MDHEN, CDR2 SYDVKM. V dropped 6 bases and J dropped 7 bases, with 9 bases sitting between them. The CDR3 consists of 11 residues. CDR3: CASRRFGTQYF. The DNA of the CDR3 is TGTGCCAGCAGACGGTTCGGGACCCAGTACTTC.

The chain uses TRBV5-1 and TRBJ1-2; 11 bases fit TRBD1. CDR3 size: 15 residues. The trim removed 4 bases at V and 7 bases at J, leaving 9 bases unmatched. CDR1 and CDR2 (germline): SGHRS, YFSETQ. CDR3 nucleotides: TGCGCCAGCAGCCCTAGGACAGGGGGCTTGTTTGGCTACACCTTC. Its translation is CASSPRTGGLFGYTF.

A single count supports this clone. This sequence joins TRBV5-4 and TRBJ1-2, with D unresolved. V shed 5 bases and J shed 0 bases, with 17 bases lying between them. This CDR3 contains 16 residues. Looked up from germline, CDR1 is SGHNT and CDR2 is YYREEE (reference sequence). DNA for the CDR3: TGTGCCAGCAGTCTTCTGTCGGCGGCAGCTAACTATGGCTACACCTTC. Translating gives CASSLLSAAANYGYTF.

The chain employs TRBV25-1 and TRBJ1-6; no clear D gene. Germline CDR1 reads MGHDK; CDR2 reads SYGVNS. CDR3 size: 12 residues. Between the trimmed V and J ends, which lost 8 bases and 5 bases, there was a span of 7 bases. The CDR3 DNA sequence: TGTGCCAGCCGAGAGGATAATTCACCCCTCCACTTT. Its protein product is CASREDNSPLHF. Complete variable domain (other parts from reference TRBV25-1 and TRBJ1-6): EADIYQTPRYLVIGTGKKITLECSQTMGHDKMYWYQQDPGMELHLIHYSYGVNSTEKGDLSSESTVSRIRTEHFPLTLESARPSHTSQYLCASREDNSPLHFGNGTRLTVT.

The chain joins TRBV18 to TRBJ2-7; possibly TRBD1 for D (5 bases). Trimming removed 3 bases at V and 4 bases at J, with 19 bases between. The CDR3 spans 16 residues. Germline assignment: CDR1 KGHSH and CDR2 LQKENI. CDR3 sequence: CASSPQGMGSGYEQYF. The DNA for the CDR3 is TGTGCCAGCTCACCCCAGGGTATGGGTTCTGGGTACGAGCAGTACTTC.

The chain recombines TRBV6-5 with TRBJ2-7; weak D call: TRBD2 (6 bases). The CDR3 is 14 residues long. In germline, CDR1 is MNHEY, CDR2 SVGAGI. Trimming cost V 5 bases and J 3 bases, with 14 bases left between them. CDR3 nucleotides: TGTGCCAGCAGTCCGGGACTCCGAATCTACGAGCAGTACTTC. This sequence encodes CASSPGLRIYEQYF.

V is TRBV19 and J is TRBJ1-3; unclear D gene. CDR3 size: 15 residues. CDR1 LNHDA and CDR2 SQIVND come from the germline V gene (reference sequence). The germline V and J ends were trimmed by 7 bases and 0 bases, with 13 bases remaining between them. The CDR3 coding sequence is TGTGCCAGTACCCAAACAGAAGACTCTGGAAACACCATATATTTT. Translation: CASTQTEDSGNTIYF.

The chain links TRBV4-3 to TRBJ2-3; 8 bases match TRBD2. This CDR3 contains 16 residues. Germline values: CDR1 LGHNA, CDR2 YSLEER. V lost 1 base and J lost 1; bases outside the gene matches: 4. CDR3 DNA: TGCGCCAGCAGCCAAGTTTGGCGGGGGGGCACAGATACGCAGTATTTT. Its translation is CASSQVWRGGTDTQYF.

J is TRBJ2-7 and V is TRBV6-2 or TRBV6-3, with D tentatively TRBD1 (5 bases). The V and J ends lost 2 bases and 3 bases respectively, with 11 bases between them. Germline V gene sequence: CDR1 MNHEY, CDR2 SVGEGT. CDR3 length equals 14 residues. The CDR3 DNA is TGTGCCAGCAGTTACGGTCAGGGTAGCTACGAGCAGTACTTC. Amino acids: CASSYGQGSYEQYF.

The chain combines TRBV7-9 with TRBJ2-3, with a possible D match to TRBD2 (5 bases). This CDR3 region has 13 residues. Trimming pared 6 bases from V and 5 bases from J, leaving 12 bases between. Germline V lookup: CDR1 SEHNR, CDR2 FQNEAQ (reference sequence). The CDR3 DNA follows: TGTGCCAGCAGACGGGATAACGGAGATACGCAGTATTTT. Translated, it gives CASRRDNGDTQYF.

The chain employs TRBV14 and TRBJ2-1; TRBD2 matches at 7 bases. The CDR3 is 16 amino acids. The V gene end was trimmed by 0 bases and the J gene end by 4 bases; junction bases not matched to a gene: 6. Germline lookup yields CDR1 SGHDN and CDR2 FVKESK. The CDR3 DNA reads as TGTGCCAGCAGCCAAGATCACGGCGGGGGATACAATGAGCAGTTCTTC. It specifies CASSQDHGGGYNEQFF. Looking up the rest from reference TRBV14 and TRBJ2-1 gives the full variable domain: EAGVTQFPSHSVIEKGQTVTLRCDPISGHDNLYWYRRVMGKEIKFLLHFVKESKQDESGMPNNRFLAERTGGTYSTLKVQPAELEDSGVYFCASSQDHGGGYNEQFFGPGTRLTVL.

In its sample, this clone was seen a few times. The J gene is TRBJ2-2, the V gene TRBV24-1; D is perhaps TRBD2 (6 bases). V was shortened by 2 bases and J by 5 bases, with 8 bases between the two germline ends. The CDR3 totals 14 residues. Germline loops: CDR1 KGHDR, CDR2 SFDVKD. The CDR3 region is CATSDWRGTGELFF. CDR3 sequence (DNA): TGTGCCACCAGTGATTGGAGGGGTACCGGGGAGCTGTTTTTT.